The sequence of this TCR beta chain was determined in a study of cytomegalovirus exposure and HLA in healthy donors. Whole-study context: Earlier work reported 117 million unique TCR beta sequences from about 170 million T cells. Notes on the study in general: Within an earlier analysis, most TCR beta V segments proved productive either about 90% or about 30% of the time. Among CMV-associated TCR beta chains, most appeared HLA-restricted in a later analysis. A likely sequencing artifact accounted for one observed cluster of highly shared sequence variants.

The CDR3 runs 13 residues. Germline CDR1 reads MDHEN; CDR2 reads SYDVKM. The V end was cut by 5 bases, the J end by 5 bases, with 13 bases between. The PCR was carried out with 60 Vbeta primers and 13 Jbeta primers. Profiled with immunoSEQ multiplex PCR; TCRdb holds only in-frame clones, not every one. This repertoire shows hundreds of thousands of clones, about 87% found once; its top ten account for 2% to 3%. This clone showed up just once. The antigen is undetermined. The chain links TRBV28 to TRBJ2-7; TRBD2 might be the D (6 bases). The source material was PBMCs. The sequence derives from a woman between 18 and 30 years old in good health and CMV-seronegative. The chain's CDR3 is CASSPGGINEQYF. The CDR3 coding sequence is TGTGCCAGCAGTCCCGGGGGAATTAACGAGCAGTACTTC.